This TCR beta chain derives from a study of cytomegalovirus exposure and HLA in healthy donors. Amplification used 60 Vbeta primers and 13 Jbeta primers. Sequencing was performed with immunoSEQ multiplex PCR; in TCRdb, only in-frame clones are kept and a portion is missing. This sample yields about 130,000 clones, of which roughly 78% are seen a single time; 4% to 5.5% belongs to the top ten. Germline V lookup: CDR1 SGHTA, CDR2 FQGNSA. V lost 2 bases, J lost 2 bases, and 6 bases lay in between. This CDR3 is 13 amino acids long. V gene TRBV7-2 combines with J gene TRBJ1-1; a possible D gene is TRBD1 (5 bases). Sequences were obtained from PBMCs. This receptor was obtained from a man younger than 40 in good health. The CDR3 loop reads CASSLQGNTEAFF. CDR3 nucleotides: TGTGCCAGCAGCTTACAGGGTAACACTGAAGCTTTCTTT. Drawing the rest from reference TRBV7-2 and TRBJ1-1, the complete variable domain is GAGVSQSPSNKVTEKGKDVELRCDPISGHTALYWYRQSLGQGLEFLIYFQGNSAPDKSGLPSDRFSAERTGGSVSTLTIQRTQQEDSAVYLCASSLQGNTEAFFGQGTRLTVV.